This T cell receptor beta chain stems from a study of blood T cells in healthy people across ages. A J-beta primer mix and a sample-barcoded 5' primer were used in a second PCR of roughly 6 to 12 cycles. Each cDNA molecule, via a template-switch adaptor with 12 random nucleotides, was tagged. TCRdb fed the 5' RACE reads into MiXCR, producing one record per CDR3 protein. The table includes about 1.1 million distinct CDR3 sequences, around two fifths detected once. General study results and limits: Higher diversity and more naive CD4+ cells were features of long-lived donors, compared to aged donors.

The sample providers were healthy Caucasian people from Russia, aged roughly 6 to 95. This clonotype was found a few times. Its specificity is unknown. Input material: blood. The source of this sequence is a man between 18 and 29 years old in good health.

The CDR3 nucleotides read TGCAGTGCTAGAGAAGGAGTACGGCAGCCCCAGCATTTT. This encodes CSAREGVRQPQHF. This chain connects TRBV20-1 to TRBJ1-5; D is unclear. The germline V and J ends were trimmed by 0 bases and 7 bases, with 10 bases remaining between them. CDR3 length equals 13 residues. In germline, CDR1 is DFQATT, CDR2 SNEGSKA (reference sequence).